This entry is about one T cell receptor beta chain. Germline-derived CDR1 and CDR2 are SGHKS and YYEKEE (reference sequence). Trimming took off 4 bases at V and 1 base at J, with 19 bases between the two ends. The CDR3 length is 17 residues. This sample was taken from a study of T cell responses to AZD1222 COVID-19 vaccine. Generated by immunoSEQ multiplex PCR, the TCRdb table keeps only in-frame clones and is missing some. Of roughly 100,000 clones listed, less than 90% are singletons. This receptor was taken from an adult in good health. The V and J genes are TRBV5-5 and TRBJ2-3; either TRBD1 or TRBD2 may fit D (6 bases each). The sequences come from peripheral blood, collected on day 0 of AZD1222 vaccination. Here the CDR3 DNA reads TGTGCCAGCAGCCCGGAGGTGGGGGGCCTGGGCACAGATACGCAGTATTTT. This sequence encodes CASSPEVGGLGTDTQYF.